This T cell receptor beta chain stems from a study of blood T cells in healthy people across ages. There are 16 residues in the CDR3. Germline CDR1 reads LGHNA; CDR2 reads YNFKEQ. V dropped 0 bases and J dropped 3; count of bases not matched to a gene: 5. This clonotype was counted a few times. The use of a sample-barcoded 5' primer and a J-beta primer mix characterized a second PCR of roughly 6 to 11 cycles. From the 5' RACE reads, TCRdb called clonotypes with MiXCR, one entry per CDR3 protein. The repertoire holds 1,500,000 or so distinct CDR3 sequences, with roughly two fifths as singletons. Isolating PBMCs gave at least 6 million of these cells per sample. Extraction of total RNA produced a minimum of 5 micrograms from each sample.

The sample comprised blood. The source is a young woman in good health. This sequence joins TRBV4-2 and TRBJ2-1, with TRBD2 matching 7 bases. CDR3 coding DNA: TGTGCCAGCAGCCAAGATTGGACGGGAGGCTACAATGAGCAGTTCTTC. Translation: CASSQDWTGGYNEQFF.